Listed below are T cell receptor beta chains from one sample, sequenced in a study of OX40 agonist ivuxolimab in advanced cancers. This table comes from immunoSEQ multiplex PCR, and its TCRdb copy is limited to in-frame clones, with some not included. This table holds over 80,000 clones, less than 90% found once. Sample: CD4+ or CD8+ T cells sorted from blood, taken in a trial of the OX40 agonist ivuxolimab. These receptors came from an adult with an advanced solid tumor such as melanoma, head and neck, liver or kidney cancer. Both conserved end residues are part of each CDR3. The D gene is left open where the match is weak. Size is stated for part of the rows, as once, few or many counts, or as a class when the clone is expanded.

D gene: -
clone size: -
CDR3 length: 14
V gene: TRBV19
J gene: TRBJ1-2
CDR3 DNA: TGTGCCAGTAGTATTGGGGGTGGGGACTATGGCTACACCTTC
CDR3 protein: CASSIGGGDYGYTF

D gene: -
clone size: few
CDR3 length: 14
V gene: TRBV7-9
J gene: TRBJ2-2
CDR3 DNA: TGTGCCAGCAAGGCTAGCTTAAACACCGGGGAGCTGTTTTTT
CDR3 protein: CASKASLNTGELFF

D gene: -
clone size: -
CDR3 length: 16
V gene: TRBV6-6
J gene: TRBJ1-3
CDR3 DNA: TGTGCCAGCAGTTACTCGAACTCACCCTCTGGAAACACCATATATTTT
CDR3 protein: CASSYSNSPSGNTIYF

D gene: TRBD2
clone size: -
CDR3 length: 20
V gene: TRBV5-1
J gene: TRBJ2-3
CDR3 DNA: TGCGCCAGCAGCAAAAAACCCGGGACTAGCGGGAGCAGTAGCACAGATACGCAGTATTTT
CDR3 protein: CASSKKPGTSGSSSTDTQYF

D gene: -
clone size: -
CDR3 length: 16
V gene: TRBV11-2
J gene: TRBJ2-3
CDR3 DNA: TGTGCCAGCGGGCGGGCAGGGGGGTATCCTTCAGATACGCAGTATTTT
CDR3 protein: CASGRAGGYPSDTQYF

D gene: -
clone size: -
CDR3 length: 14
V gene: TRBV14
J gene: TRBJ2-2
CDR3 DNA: TGTGCCAGCAGCCTTTATGGAGATGGCGGGGAGCTGTTTTTT
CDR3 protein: CASSLYGDGGELFF

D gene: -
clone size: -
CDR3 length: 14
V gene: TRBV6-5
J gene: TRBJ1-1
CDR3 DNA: TGTGCCAGCAGTTACGGGTGGGGGGGGACTGAAGCTTTCTTT
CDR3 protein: CASSYGWGGTEAFF

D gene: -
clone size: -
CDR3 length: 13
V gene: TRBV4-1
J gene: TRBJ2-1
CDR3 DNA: TGCGCCAGCAGCCCAGCGACTCAGAGAGAGCAGTTCTTC
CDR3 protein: CASSPATQREQFF

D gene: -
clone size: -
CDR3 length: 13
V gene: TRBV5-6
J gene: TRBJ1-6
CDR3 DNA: TGTGCCAGCAGCTTGGTTGGTAATTCACCCCCCCACTTT
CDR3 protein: CASSLVGNSPPHF

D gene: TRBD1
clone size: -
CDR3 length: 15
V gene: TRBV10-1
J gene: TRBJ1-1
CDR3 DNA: TGCGGGGACCGGGACAGGGAGCATTCGAACACTGAAGCTTTCTTT
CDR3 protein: CGDRDREHSNTEAFF

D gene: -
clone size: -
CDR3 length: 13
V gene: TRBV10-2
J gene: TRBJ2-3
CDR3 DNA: TGCGCCAGCGGGGGTAAGGGGAGAAATACGCAGTATTTT
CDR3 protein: CASGGKGRNTQYF

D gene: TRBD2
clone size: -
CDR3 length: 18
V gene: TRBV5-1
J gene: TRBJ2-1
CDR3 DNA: TGCGCCAGCAGCTCTTACCCCCCGGGACTAAGCTCCTACAATGAGCAGTTCTTC
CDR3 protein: CASSSYPPGLSSYNEQFF

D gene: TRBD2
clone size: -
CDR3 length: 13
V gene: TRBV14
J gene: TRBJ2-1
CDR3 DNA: TGTGCCAGCAGCCGAGGACTAGCCTATGAGCAGTTCTTC
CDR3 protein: CASSRGLAYEQFF

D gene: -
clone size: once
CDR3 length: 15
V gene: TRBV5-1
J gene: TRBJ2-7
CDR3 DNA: TGCGCCAGCAGCTTGTCAATCGGGGGTTGGGACGAGCAGTACTTC
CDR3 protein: CASSLSIGGWDEQYF

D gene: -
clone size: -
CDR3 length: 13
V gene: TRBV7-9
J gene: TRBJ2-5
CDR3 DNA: TGTGCCAGCAGCTCTTCCCTCAGACAGTCCCAGTACTTC
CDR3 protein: CASSSSLRQSQYF

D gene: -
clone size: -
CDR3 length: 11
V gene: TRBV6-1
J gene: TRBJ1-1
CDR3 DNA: TGTGCCAGCAGTGAAGAATGGGAGGCTTTCTTT
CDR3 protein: CASSEEWEAFF

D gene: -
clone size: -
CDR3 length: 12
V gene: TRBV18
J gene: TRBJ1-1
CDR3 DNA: TGTGCCAGCTCTGGGGTGAACACTGAAGCTTTCTTT
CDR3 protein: CASSGVNTEAFF

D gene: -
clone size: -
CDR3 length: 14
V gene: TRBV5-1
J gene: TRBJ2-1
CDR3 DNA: TGCGCCAGCAGCTTGGAGGGCAGGGTAGGTGAGCAGTTCTTC
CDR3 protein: CASSLEGRVGEQFF

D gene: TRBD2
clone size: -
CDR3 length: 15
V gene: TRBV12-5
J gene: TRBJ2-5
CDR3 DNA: TGTGCTAGTGGTTTGGGGCGGGGGGTCCAAGAGACCCAGTACTTC
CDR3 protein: CASGLGRGVQETQYF

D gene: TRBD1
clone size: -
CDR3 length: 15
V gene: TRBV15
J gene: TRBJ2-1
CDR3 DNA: TGTGCCACCAGCAGAGCTCGACAGGGAGTGAATGAGCAGTTCTTC
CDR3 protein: CATSRARQGVNEQFF

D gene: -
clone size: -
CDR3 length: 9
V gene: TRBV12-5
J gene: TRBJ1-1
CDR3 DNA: TGTGCTAGTGATTCGTCGGCTTTCTTT
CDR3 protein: CASDSSAFF

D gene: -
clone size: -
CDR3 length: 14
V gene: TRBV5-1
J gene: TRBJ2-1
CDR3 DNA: TGCGCCAGCAGTTACGGGACTGGAGACAATGAGCAGTTCTTC
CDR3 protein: CASSYGTGDNEQFF

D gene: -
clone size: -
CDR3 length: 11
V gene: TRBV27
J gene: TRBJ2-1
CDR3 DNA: TGTGCCAGCAGTGAAGGGGATGAGCAGTTCTTC
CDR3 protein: CASSEGDEQFF

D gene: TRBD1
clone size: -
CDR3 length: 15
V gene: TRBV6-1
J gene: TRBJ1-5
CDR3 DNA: TGTGCCAGCCGTAGGGACAGGGCAGGCAATCAGCCCCAGCATTTT
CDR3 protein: CASRRDRAGNQPQHF

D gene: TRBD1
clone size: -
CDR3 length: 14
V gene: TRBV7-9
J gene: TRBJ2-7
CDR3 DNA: TGTGCCAGCAGGCTCGGGACAGGGGGCTACGAGCAGTACTTC
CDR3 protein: CASRLGTGGYEQYF

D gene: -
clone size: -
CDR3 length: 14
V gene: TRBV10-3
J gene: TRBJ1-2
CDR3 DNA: TGTGCCATCAGGGCACCCGGCGGAGCCTATGGCTACACCTTC
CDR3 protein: CAIRAPGGAYGYTF

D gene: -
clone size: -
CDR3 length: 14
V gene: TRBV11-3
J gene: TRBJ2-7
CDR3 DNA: TGTGCCAGCAGCTTTGGTGCAGGTGTTTACGAGCAGTACTTC
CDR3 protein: CASSFGAGVYEQYF

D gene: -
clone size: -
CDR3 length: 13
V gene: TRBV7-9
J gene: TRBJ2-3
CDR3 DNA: TGTGCCAGCAGCTTAGAGGTCCTAGACGCGCAGTATTTT
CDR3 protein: CASSLEVLDAQYF

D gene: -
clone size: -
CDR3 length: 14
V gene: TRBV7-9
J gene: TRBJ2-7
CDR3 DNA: TGTGCCAGCACCCTCGCGGGACACCCCTACGAGCAGTACTTC
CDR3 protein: CASTLAGHPYEQYF

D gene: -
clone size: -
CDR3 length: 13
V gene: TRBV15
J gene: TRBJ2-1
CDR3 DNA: TGTGCCACCAGCAGAGATCACGGTGGTGAGCAGTTCTTC
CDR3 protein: CATSRDHGGEQFF

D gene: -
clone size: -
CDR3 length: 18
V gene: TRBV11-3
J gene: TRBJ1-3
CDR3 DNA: TGTGCCAGCAGCTCGTCGCGGATGGGCTCCCGGGCTGGAAACACCATATATTTT
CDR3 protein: CASSSSRMGSRAGNTIYF

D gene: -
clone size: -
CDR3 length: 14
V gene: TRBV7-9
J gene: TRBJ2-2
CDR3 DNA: TGTGCCAGCAGCTACGATAGCGAGACCGGGGAGCTGTTTTTT
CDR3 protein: CASSYDSETGELFF